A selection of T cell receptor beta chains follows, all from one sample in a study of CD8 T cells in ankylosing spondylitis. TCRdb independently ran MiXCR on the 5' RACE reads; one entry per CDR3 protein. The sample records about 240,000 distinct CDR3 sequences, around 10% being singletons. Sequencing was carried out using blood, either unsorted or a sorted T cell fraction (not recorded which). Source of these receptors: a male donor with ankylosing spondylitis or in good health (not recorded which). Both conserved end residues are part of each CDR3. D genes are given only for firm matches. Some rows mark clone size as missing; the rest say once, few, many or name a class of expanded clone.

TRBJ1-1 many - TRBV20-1 CSASPGWGTEAFF TGCAGTGCATCACCTGGGTGGGGCACTGAAGCTTTCTTT
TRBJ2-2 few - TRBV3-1 CASSQDWAGTNTGELFF TGTGCCAGCAGCCAAGATTGGGCAGGGACGAACACCGGGGAGCTGTTTTTT
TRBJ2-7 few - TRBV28 CASSLLGRTDYEQYF TGTGCCAGCAGTCTCCTCGGACGGACTGACTACGAGCAGTACTTC
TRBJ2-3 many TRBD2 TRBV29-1 CSVARGTSGTDTQYF TGCAGCGTTGCCCGAGGGACTAGCGGAACAGATACGCAGTATTTT
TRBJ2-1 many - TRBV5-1 CASSSNPVLDEQFF TGCGCCAGCAGCTCAAACCCCGTTTTGGATGAGCAGTTCTTC
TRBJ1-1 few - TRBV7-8 CASSLAGRNPNTEAFF TGTGCCAGCAGCTTAGCGGGTAGAAATCCGAACACTGAAGCTTTCTTT
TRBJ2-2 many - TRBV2 CASSEWAGQPNTGELFF TGTGCCAGCAGTGAATGGGCGGGGCAACCGAACACCGGGGAGCTGTTTTTT
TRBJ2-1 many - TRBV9 CASTGHPKGYEQFF TGTGCCAGCACCGGACACCCAAAGGGTTATGAGCAGTTCTTC
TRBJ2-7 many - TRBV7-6 CASSPGHGGPYEQYF TGTGCCAGCAGCCCAGGCCACGGGGGACCCTACGAGCAGTACTTC
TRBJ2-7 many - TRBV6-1 CASSLVAGYEQYF TGTGCCAGCAGTCTCGTGGCGGGCTACGAGCAGTACTTC
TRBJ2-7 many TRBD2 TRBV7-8 CASSLALAGGSEQYF TGTGCCAGCAGCTTAGCGTTAGCGGGGGGGTCCGAGCAGTACTTC
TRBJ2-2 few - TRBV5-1 CASRRTEVQYGELFF TGCGCCAGCAGGAGGACAGAGGTTCAGTACGGGGAGCTGTTTTTT
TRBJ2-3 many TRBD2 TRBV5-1 CASSPSSGGAVDTQYF TGCGCCAGCAGCCCGTCTAGCGGGGGGGCCGTAGATACGCAGTATTTT
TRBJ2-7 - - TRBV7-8 CASSLSAYSHSYEQYF TGTGCCAGCAGCTTGAGTGCGTACTCACACTCGTACGAGCAGTACTTC
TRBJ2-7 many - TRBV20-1 CSARSPRQKDYEQYF TGCAGTGCTAGATCTCCTCGGCAAAAAGACTACGAGCAGTACTTC
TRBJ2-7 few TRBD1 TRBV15 CATSRDPGGREQYF TGTGCCACCAGCAGAGATCCAGGGGGCCGCGAGCAGTACTTC